This TCR beta chain was obtained from a study of shared clonotypes between healthy human individuals. Study results and caveats: Non-shared clonotypes had lower generation probabilities than clonotypes shared by all four sorted-subset donors.

Germline V gene data show CDR1 as ENHRY and CDR2 as SYGVKD. V was trimmed by 4 bases and J by 2 bases, leaving 9 bases between them. The CDR3 runs to 14 residues. As for this clone: Its antigen remains unknown.

TCRdb's table, derived via immunoSEQ multiplex PCR, lists solely in-frame clones and lacks some. The sample has 550,000 to 700,000 clones, 55% to 85% seen once. The sequence derives from a woman aged 25-40 years in good health. The chain joins TRBV10-3 to TRBJ2-1; TRBD1 is a possible D gene (5 bases). Sequencing was done on a sample of memory CD4+ T cells sorted from blood. Subset reported: CD45RA-negative fraction. CDR3 DNA: TGTGCCATCAGTGGACAGACAACCTACAATGAGCAGTTCTTC. It translates to CAISGQTTYNEQFF.